Listed below are T cell receptor beta chains from one sample, sequenced in a study of read filtering for tumor transcriptome and immune sequencing. Using its own MiXCR run on the reads, TCRdb lists one record per CDR3 protein. This table has 65,000 or so distinct CDR3 sequences, roughly a fifth appearing once. Sequencing was performed on a population of CD138-negative cells sorted from bone marrow. These TCRs come from a donor older than 35 with multiple myeloma. Each CDR3 is given with its conserved first and last residue. A D gene is named only where the DNA matches it firmly. Rows may omit the clone size; those that give it use once, few, many or a size class.

D gene | clone size | J gene | V gene | CDR3 DNA | CDR3 protein
TRBD1 | many | TRBJ2-5 | TRBV5-1 | TGCGCCAGCAGCTTGGTGGGACAGGGTCTGGGGGAGACCCAGTACTTC | CASSLVGQGLGETQYF
- | many | TRBJ2-2 | TRBV2 | TGTGCCAGCAGTGCCACGGGGCTCACCGGGGAGCTGTTTTTT | CASSATGLTGELFF
TRBD2 | many | TRBJ2-7 | TRBV7-8 | TGTGCCAGCAGCTTAGGTGGCGGGGGTGCCTACGAGCAGTACTTC | CASSLGGGGAYEQYF
TRBD2 | - | TRBJ2-1 | TRBV5-5 | TGTGCCAGCAGCTTGAGGGGACTAGCGGGATTAGTTAGGAATGAGCAGTTCTTC | CASSLRGLAGLVRNEQFF
- | many | TRBJ2-3 | TRBV5-5 | TGTGCCAGCTTGGGGGTTCCCTTTCCCGGCACAGATACGCAGTATTTT | CASLGVPFPGTDTQYF
- | many | TRBJ1-5 | TRBV28 | TGTGCCAGCAGTCGCAGGTCCAATCAGCCCCAGCATTTT | CASSRRSNQPQHF
TRBD2 | - | TRBJ2-5 | TRBV5-1 | TGCGCCAGCAGCACTGGCGGGAGACTCCAAGAGACCCAGTACTTC | CASSTGGRLQETQYF
TRBD2 | few | TRBJ2-7 | TRBV29-1 | TGCAGCGTTGAGTGGGGACTAGCGGCCTACGAGCAGTACTTC | CSVEWGLAAYEQYF
- | many | TRBJ1-2 | TRBV20-1 | TGCAGTGCTAGAGGCGACTATCGCGGCTACACCTTC | CSARGDYRGYTF
TRBD2 | many | TRBJ2-3 | TRBV29-1 | TGCAGCGTTGAAGGACTAGCGGGAGGGCCGGTGGGTACAGATACGCAGTATTTT | CSVEGLAGGPVGTDTQYF
- | - | TRBJ2-3 | TRBV3-1 | TGTGCCAGCAGCGGAGATAACCTCGGCCAAGGGCTTTTAGATACGCAGTACTTT | CASSGDNLGQGLLDTQYF
TRBD2 | many | TRBJ2-2 | TRBV4-2 | TGTGCCAGCAGCCAAGATGGCAGGGGTTCCGGGAGGGCCAGGAGAACCGGGGAGCTGTTTTTT | CASSQDGRGSGRARRTGELFF